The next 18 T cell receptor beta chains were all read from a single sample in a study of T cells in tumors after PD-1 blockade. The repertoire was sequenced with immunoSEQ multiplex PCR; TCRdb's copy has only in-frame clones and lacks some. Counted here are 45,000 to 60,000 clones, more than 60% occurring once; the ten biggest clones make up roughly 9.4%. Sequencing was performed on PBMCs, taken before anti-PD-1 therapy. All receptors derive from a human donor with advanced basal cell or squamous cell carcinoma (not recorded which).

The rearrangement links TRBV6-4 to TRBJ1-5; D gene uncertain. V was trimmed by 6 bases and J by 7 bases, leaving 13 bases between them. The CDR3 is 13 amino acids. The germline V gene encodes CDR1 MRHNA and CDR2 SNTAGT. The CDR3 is CASSREQGQPQHF. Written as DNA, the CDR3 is TGTGCCAGCAGCCGAGAGCAAGGACAGCCCCAGCATTTT.

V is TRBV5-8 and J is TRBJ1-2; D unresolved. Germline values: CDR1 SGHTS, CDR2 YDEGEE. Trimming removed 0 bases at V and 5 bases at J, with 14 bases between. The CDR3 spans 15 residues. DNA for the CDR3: TGTGCCAGCAGCTTGGCCCCGGGAAGGGAGTATGGCTACACCTTC. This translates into CASSLAPGREYGYTF.

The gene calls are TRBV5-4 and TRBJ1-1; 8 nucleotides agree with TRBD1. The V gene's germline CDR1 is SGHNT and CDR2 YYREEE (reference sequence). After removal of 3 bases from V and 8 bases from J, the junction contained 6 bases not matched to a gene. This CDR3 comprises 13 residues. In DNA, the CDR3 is TGTGCCAGCAGCTCTACCAGGACAGGGGAAGCTTTCTTT. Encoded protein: CASSSTRTGEAFF.

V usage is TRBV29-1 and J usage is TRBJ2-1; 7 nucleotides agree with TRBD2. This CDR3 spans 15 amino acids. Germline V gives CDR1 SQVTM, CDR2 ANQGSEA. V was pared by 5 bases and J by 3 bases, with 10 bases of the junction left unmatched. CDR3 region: CSVRGAGALYNEQFF. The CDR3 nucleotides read TGCAGCGTTAGGGGCGCGGGAGCTCTCTACAATGAGCAGTTCTTC.

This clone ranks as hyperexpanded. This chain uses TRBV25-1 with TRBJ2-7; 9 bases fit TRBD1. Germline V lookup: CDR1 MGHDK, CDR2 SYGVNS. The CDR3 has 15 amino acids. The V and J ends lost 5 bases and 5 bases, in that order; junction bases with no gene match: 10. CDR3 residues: CASSPGDREWDEQYF. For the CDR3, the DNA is TGTGCCAGCAGTCCCGGGGACAGGGAGTGGGACGAGCAGTACTTC.

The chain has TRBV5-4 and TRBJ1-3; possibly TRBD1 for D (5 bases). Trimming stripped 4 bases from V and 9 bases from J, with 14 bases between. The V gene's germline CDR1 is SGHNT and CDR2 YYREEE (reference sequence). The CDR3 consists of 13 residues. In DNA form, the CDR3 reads TGTGCCAGCAGCGTCGGGGGAGGGCGCACCATATATTTT. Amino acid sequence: CASSVGGGRTIYF.

CDR3 sequence: CASTIGTGGTEAFF. The CDR3 nucleotides are TGTGCCAGTACCATAGGGACAGGGGGTACTGAAGCTTTCTTT. The V call is TRBV19, the J call TRBJ1-1, with 11 bases matching TRBD1. V lost 7 bases and J lost 5; bases outside the gene matches: 6. Germline CDR1 LNHDA, CDR2 SQIVND (reference sequence). This CDR3 comprises 14 residues.

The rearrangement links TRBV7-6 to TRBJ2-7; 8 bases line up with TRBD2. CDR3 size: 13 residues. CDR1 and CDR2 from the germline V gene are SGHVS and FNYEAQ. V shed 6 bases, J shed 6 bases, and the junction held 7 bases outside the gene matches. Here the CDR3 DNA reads TGTGCCAGCAGGGAAGCGGGAGACGCCGAGCAGTACTTC. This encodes CASREAGDAEQYF.

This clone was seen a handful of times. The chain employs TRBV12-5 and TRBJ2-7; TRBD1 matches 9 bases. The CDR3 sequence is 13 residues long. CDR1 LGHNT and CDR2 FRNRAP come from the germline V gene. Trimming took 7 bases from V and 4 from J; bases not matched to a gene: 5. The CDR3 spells CASVIQGAYEQYF. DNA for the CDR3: TGTGCTAGTGTTATACAGGGGGCTTACGAGCAGTACTTC.

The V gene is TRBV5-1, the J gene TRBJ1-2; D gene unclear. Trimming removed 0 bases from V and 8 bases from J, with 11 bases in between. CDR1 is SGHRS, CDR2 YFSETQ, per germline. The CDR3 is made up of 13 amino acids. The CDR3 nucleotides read TGCGCCAGCAGCTTGGTGGCCGCCAGGGGCTACACCTTC. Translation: CASSLVAARGYTF.

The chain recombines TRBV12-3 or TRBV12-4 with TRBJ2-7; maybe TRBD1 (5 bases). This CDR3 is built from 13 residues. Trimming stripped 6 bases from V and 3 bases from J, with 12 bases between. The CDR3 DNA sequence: TGTGCCAGCAGCGGGTCAAGGGGCTACGAGCAGTACTTC. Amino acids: CASSGSRGYEQYF.

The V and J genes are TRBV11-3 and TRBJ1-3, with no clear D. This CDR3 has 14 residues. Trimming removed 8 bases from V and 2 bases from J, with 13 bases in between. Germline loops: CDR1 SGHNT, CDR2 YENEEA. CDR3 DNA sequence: TGTGCCAGCGGACGTTCGGGGACTGGAAACACCATATATTTT. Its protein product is CASGRSGTGNTIYF.

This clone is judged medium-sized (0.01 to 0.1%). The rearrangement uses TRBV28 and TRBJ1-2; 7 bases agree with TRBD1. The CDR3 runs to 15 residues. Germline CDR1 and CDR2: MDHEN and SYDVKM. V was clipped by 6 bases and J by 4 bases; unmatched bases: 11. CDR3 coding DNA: TGTGCCAGCAGCCTGCCGGGACAGAGGGCCTATGGCTACACCTTC. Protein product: CASSLPGQRAYGYTF.

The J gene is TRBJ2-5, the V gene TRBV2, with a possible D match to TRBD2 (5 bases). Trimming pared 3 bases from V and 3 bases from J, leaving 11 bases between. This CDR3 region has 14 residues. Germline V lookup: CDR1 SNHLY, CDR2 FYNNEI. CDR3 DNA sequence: TGTGCCAGCAGTGATTGGAGCGGAGAAGAGACCCAGTACTTC. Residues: CASSDWSGEETQYF.

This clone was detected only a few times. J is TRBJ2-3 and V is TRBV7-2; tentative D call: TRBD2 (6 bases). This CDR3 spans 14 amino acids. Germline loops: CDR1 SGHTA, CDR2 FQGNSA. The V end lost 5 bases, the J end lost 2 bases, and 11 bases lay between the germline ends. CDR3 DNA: TGTGCCAGCAGCCCGGGAGACCTCACAGATACGCAGTATTTT. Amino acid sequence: CASSPGDLTDTQYF.

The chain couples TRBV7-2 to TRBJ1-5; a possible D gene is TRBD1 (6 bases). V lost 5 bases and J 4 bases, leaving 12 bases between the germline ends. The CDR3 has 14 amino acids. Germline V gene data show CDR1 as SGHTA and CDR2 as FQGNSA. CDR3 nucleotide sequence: TGTGCCAGCAGCGCCACAGGGAGAAATCAGCCCCAGCATTTT. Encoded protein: CASSATGRNQPQHF.

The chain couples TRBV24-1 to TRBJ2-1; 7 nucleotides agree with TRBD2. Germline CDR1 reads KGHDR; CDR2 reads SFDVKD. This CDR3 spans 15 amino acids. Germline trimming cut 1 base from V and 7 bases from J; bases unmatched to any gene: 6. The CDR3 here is CATSDFGRELNEQFF. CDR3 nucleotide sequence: TGTGCCACCAGTGATTTCGGGCGGGAGTTAAATGAGCAGTTCTTC.

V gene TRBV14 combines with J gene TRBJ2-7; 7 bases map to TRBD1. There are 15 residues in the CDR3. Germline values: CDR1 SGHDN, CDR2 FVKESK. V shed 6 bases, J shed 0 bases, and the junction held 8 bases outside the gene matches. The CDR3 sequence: CASRGPGQPSYEQYF. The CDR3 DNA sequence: TGTGCCAGCAGAGGTCCGGGACAGCCCTCCTACGAGCAGTACTTC. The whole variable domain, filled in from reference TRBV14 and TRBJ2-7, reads EAGVTQFPSHSVIEKGQTVTLRCDPISGHDNLYWYRRVMGKEIKFLLHFVKESKQDESGMPNNRFLAERTGGTYSTLKVQPAELEDSGVYFCASRGPGQPSYEQYFGPGTRLTVT.